These 18 T cell receptor beta chains were all obtained from the same sample, sequenced in a study of T cell responses to AZD1222 COVID-19 vaccine. The repertoire was sequenced with immunoSEQ multiplex PCR; TCRdb's copy has only in-frame clones and lacks some. The top ten hold 5.1% of the sample, which has roughly 150,000 clones, 80% to 90% seen once. This sample comprised peripheral blood, obtained on day 0 of AZD1222 vaccination. The receptors were gathered from an adult in good health.

The genes are TRBV7-9 and TRBJ1-3; tentative D call: TRBD1 (6 bases). The CDR3 runs 15 residues. The V end lost 6 bases, the J end lost 0 bases, and 12 bases lay between the germline ends. Germline V gene data show CDR1 as SEHNR and CDR2 as FQNEAQ (reference sequence). CDR3 sequence reads: CASRSTGSSGNTIYF. Written as DNA, the CDR3 is TGTGCCAGCAGATCTACAGGGAGCTCTGGAAACACCATATATTTT.

The chain is built from TRBV7-9 and TRBJ1-1; D possibly corresponds to TRBD1 (6 bases). V was cut by 2 bases and J by 3 bases, with 10 bases left in between. The germline gives CDR1 SEHNR, CDR2 FQNEAQ (reference sequence). The CDR3 length is 14 residues. CDR3 bases: TGTGCCAGCAGCTTACGGGGGGCCGACACTGAAGCTTTCTTT. Protein sequence: CASSLRGADTEAFF.

This chain links TRBV29-1 with TRBJ1-2, with D hard to call. Trimming left V 7 bases short and J 8 bases short, with 14 bases between. The CDR3 sequence is 11 residues long. Germline V gene data show CDR1 as SQVTM and CDR2 as ANQGSEA. Here the CDR3 DNA reads TGCAGCGCAAGGTCGGAGACGGGCTACACCTTC. Translating gives CSARSETGYTF.

The chain links TRBV5-4 to TRBJ1-1; TRBD1 might be the D (5 bases). CDR1 SGHNT and CDR2 YYREEE come from the germline V gene (reference sequence). Trimming left V 0 bases short and J 9 bases short, with 15 bases between. CDR3 length equals 14 residues. In DNA form, the CDR3 reads TGTGCCAGCAGCTTGGGGGGGGGATCCCGTAAAGCTTTCTTT. This encodes CASSLGGGSRKAFF. The complete variable domain, with remaining parts taken from reference TRBV5-4 and TRBJ1-1, reads ETGVTQSPTHLIKTRGQQVTLRCSSQSGHNTVSWYQQALGQGPQFIFQYYREEENGRGNFPPRFSGLQFPNYSSELNVNALELDDSALYLCASSLGGGSRKAFFGQGTRLTVV.

V and J are TRBV7-2 and TRBJ2-2, with TRBD1 matching over 9 bases. The CDR3 contains 16 residues. Germline V gives CDR1 SGHTA, CDR2 FQGNSA. Unmatched junction bases numbered 7, after V lost 4 bases and J lost 4 bases. The CDR3 reads CASSYTGGLSTGELFF. Here the CDR3 DNA reads TGTGCCAGCAGCTATACAGGGGGCTTAAGCACCGGGGAGCTGTTTTTT.

Written as DNA, the CDR3 is TGCGCCAGCAGCTTGGGGGCCAGCTCTGGAAACACCATATATTTT. Residues: CASSLGASSGNTIYF. V and J are TRBV5-1 and TRBJ1-3; no firm D call. The length of the CDR3 is 15 residues. V was pared by 0 bases and J by 0 bases, with 7 bases between. The germline CDR1 and CDR2 sequences are SGHRS and YFSETQ. Variable domain in full (rest from reference TRBV5-1 and TRBJ1-3): KAGVTQTPRYLIKTRGQQVTLSCSPISGHRSVSWYQQTPGQGLQFLFEYFSETQRNKGNFPGRFSGRQFSNSRSEMNVSTLELGDSALYLCASSLGASSGNTIYFGEGSWLTVV.

The chain joins TRBV6-5 to TRBJ1-2; D is uncertain. The CDR3 spans 13 residues. Between the trimmed V and J ends, which lost 0 bases and 4 bases, there was a span of 6 bases. Germline V gene lookup returns CDR1 MNHEY and CDR2 SVGAGI. This chain's CDR3 is CASSYSRSYGYTF. The CDR3 DNA is TGTGCCAGCAGTTACTCACGGAGCTATGGCTACACCTTC.

This clone was observed a single time. This chain connects TRBV2 to TRBJ2-5; no definite D call. Deletions cut 3 bases from V and 2 bases from J, with 7 bases between. The germline gives CDR1 SNHLY, CDR2 FYNNEI. The CDR3 has 13 residues. The CDR3 here is CASSDGFQETQYF. In DNA, the CDR3 is TGTGCCAGCAGTGACGGGTTTCAAGAGACCCAGTACTTC.

The rearrangement links TRBV7-3 to TRBJ2-1; 7 nucleotides line up with TRBD1. Germline loops: CDR1 SGHTA, CDR2 FQGTGA. The CDR3 contains 17 residues. With 5 bases clipped from V and 4 bases from J, the junction kept 14 bases outside the gene matches. Written as DNA, the CDR3 is TGTGCCAGCAGCACGTACAGGGGTCCCCGAACTTACAATGAGCAGTTCTTC. Its protein is CASSTYRGPRTYNEQFF.

V is TRBV5-1 and J is TRBJ2-1; 9 positions agree with TRBD2. Germline lookup yields CDR1 SGHRS and CDR2 YFSETQ. The CDR3 loop spans 17 amino acids. V trimming: 0 bases; J trimming: 3 bases; junction bases outside the gene matches: 7. This CDR3 reads CASSLAWAGGNYNEQFF. DNA of the CDR3: TGCGCCAGCAGCTTGGCCTGGGCGGGAGGGAACTACAATGAGCAGTTCTTC.

V and J are TRBV7-9 and TRBJ1-1; D is uncertain. The CDR3 is 14 residues long. The germline gives CDR1 SEHNR, CDR2 FQNEAQ (reference sequence). The germline V and J ends were trimmed by 1 base and 0 bases, with 6 bases remaining between them. CDR3 in DNA: TGTGCCAGCAGCTTAGAGTGGATGAACACTGAAGCTTTCTTT. It codes for CASSLEWMNTEAFF.

V and J are TRBV28 and TRBJ1-2; D is unresolved. The germline gives CDR1 MDHEN, CDR2 SYDVKM. The CDR3 runs 12 residues. V was cut by 7 bases and J by 4 bases, with 10 bases left in between. DNA for the CDR3: TGTGCCAGCAATCCGGGCCGCTATGGCTACACCTTC. Its protein is CASNPGRYGYTF.

The genes are TRBV7-3 and TRBJ2-2; 8 bases line up with TRBD1. J lost 3 bases, V lost 2 bases, and 5 bases had no gene match. Looked up from germline, CDR1 is SGHTA and CDR2 is FQGTGA. The CDR3 is made up of 16 amino acids. CDR3 coding DNA: TGTGCCAGCAGCTTAGGCCAGGGGGCGGACACCGGGGAGCTGTTTTTT. Its protein product is CASSLGQGADTGELFF.

This rearrangement joins TRBV4-2 to TRBJ1-5; D uncertain. This CDR3 spans 17 amino acids. Germline lookup yields CDR1 LGHNA and CDR2 YNFKEQ. V lost 0 bases and J 0 bases, leaving 12 bases between the germline ends. The CDR3 reads CASSQDTAILSNQPQHF. For the CDR3, the DNA is TGTGCCAGCAGCCAAGATACGGCAATCCTTAGCAATCAGCCCCAGCATTTT.

This chain joins TRBV2 and TRBJ1-2; D remains ambiguous. V lost 4 bases and J 4 bases, leaving 16 bases between the germline ends. Germline CDR1 and CDR2: SNHLY and FYNNEI. The CDR3 sequence is 15 residues long. In DNA form, the CDR3 reads TGTGCCAGCAGTGCCGAAACAATTTACAGCTATGGCTACACCTTC. Translating gives CASSAETIYSYGYTF.

The V gene is TRBV25-1, the J gene TRBJ2-7, with 7 bases that match TRBD2. Germline-derived CDR1 and CDR2 are MGHDK and SYGVNS. This CDR3 comprises 13 residues. V lost 8 bases, J lost 0 bases, and 4 bases stayed unmatched. DNA for the CDR3: TGTGCCAGCCGTTCTAGCGGCTCCTACGAGCAGTACTTC. It codes for CASRSSGSYEQYF.

The V call is TRBV7-3, the J call TRBJ1-2; D is ambiguous. Germline lookup yields CDR1 SGHTA and CDR2 FQGTGA. The CDR3 length is 15 residues. Trimming stripped 5 bases from V and 1 base from J, with 14 bases between. This CDR3 is CASSPAEDGNYGYTF. The CDR3 DNA sequence: TGTGCCAGCAGCCCCGCTGAAGATGGTAACTATGGCTACACCTTC. Full variable domain (missing parts from reference TRBV7-3 and TRBJ1-2): GAGVSQTPSNKVTEKGKYVELRCDPISGHTALYWYRQSLGQGPEFLIYFQGTGAADDSGLPNDRFFAVRPEGSVSTLKIQRTERGDSAVYLCASSPAEDGNYGYTFGSGTRLTVV.

Here the CDR3 reads CATSRDWGGIEQFF. CDR3 DNA sequence: TGTGCCACCAGCAGAGATTGGGGGGGAATCGAGCAGTTCTTC. The chain has TRBV15 and TRBJ2-1, with 7 bases identical to TRBD2. V shed 0 bases and J 10 bases; nucleotides not matched to a gene: 6. Germline CDR1 reads LNHNV; CDR2 reads YYDKDF (reference sequence). This CDR3 has 14 amino acids.